A single sample is the source of the 21 T cell receptor beta chains below, sequenced in a study of tumor-infiltrating lymphocytes in primary liver carcinoma. Priming with a constant-region primer yielded TCR beta cDNA from about 480 ng total RNA. ARM-PCR, slightly modified, supplied the TCR beta libraries through three nested multiplex PCR rounds. The opening two PCR rounds, about 11 cycles each, paired TRBV1-TRBV30 forward primers with a C-beta reverse primer. TCRdb itself ran the multiplex PCR reads through MiXCR, one entry per CDR3 protein. Of 250,000 to 400,000 distinct CDR3 sequences in the sample, 65% were seen once. Blood RNA originated from unsorted whole blood, with germline DNA additionally extracted. Sequencing was carried out using peripheral blood. These receptors were obtained from a man in his forties or fifties with primary liver carcinoma and hepatitis B virus infection.

This clonotype was seen at least ten times. The rearrangement links TRBV6-1 to TRBJ2-1; TRBD2 matches 7 bases. Germline V gene sequence: CDR1 MNHNS, CDR2 SASEGT. V shed 2 bases, J shed 10 bases, and the junction held 8 bases outside the gene matches. This CDR3 spans 14 amino acids. The CDR3 region is CASSERRDYGEQFF. As DNA, the CDR3 is TGTGCCAGCAGTGAACGAAGGGACTACGGGGAGCAGTTCTTC.

As concerns this clonotype: A much larger clone differs from this one at a single base, so this may be a read error. The chain is built from TRBV29-1 and TRBJ2-3; D is possibly TRBD1 (5 bases). The CDR3 loop spans 10 amino acids. Between the trimmed V and J ends, which lost 8 bases and 5 bases, there was a span of 8 bases. Germline V gene lookup returns CDR1 SQVTM and CDR2 ANQGSEA. The CDR3 coding sequence is TGCAGCTTTAGGGGAGATACGCAGTATTTT. Translated, it gives CSFRGDTQYF.

As for this clonotype: This may come from a read error, since a much larger clone is one base off. The rearrangement links TRBV4-1 to TRBJ2-5, with TRBD2 matching 10 bases. The CDR3 spans 16 residues. The V gene's germline CDR1 is MGHRA and CDR2 YSYEKL. V gave up 5 bases and J gave up 5 bases; unmatched junction bases: 11. The CDR3 bases are TGCGCCAGCAGCTATACAAGCGGGAGGGCCCGTGAGACCCAGTACTTC. Protein: CASSYTSGRARETQYF.

The chain combines TRBV7-6 with TRBJ2-1; D might be TRBD2 (5 bases). The CDR3 spans 13 residues. V was trimmed by 3 bases and J by 7 bases, leaving 10 bases between them. The germline V gene encodes CDR1 SGHVS and CDR2 FNYEAQ. The CDR3 is CASSFPGSNEQFF. As DNA, the CDR3 is TGTGCCAGCAGCTTCCCGGGGTCGAATGAGCAGTTCTTC.

The genes are TRBV2 and TRBJ2-1; 7 bases fit TRBD2. This CDR3 has 14 amino acids. Looked up from germline, CDR1 is SNHLY and CDR2 is FYNNEI. V dropped 9 bases and J dropped 12; count of bases not matched to a gene: 17. The CDR3 sequence: CARLPRGKQRGQFF. DNA of the CDR3: TGTGCCAGGCTCCCGCGGGGGAAACAAAGAGGGCAGTTCTTC.

This rearrangement joins TRBV5-5 to TRBJ2-7, with 8 nucleotides matching TRBD1. V trimming: 7 bases; J trimming: 3 bases; junction bases outside the gene matches: 12. Looked up from germline, CDR1 is SGHKS and CDR2 is YYEKEE (reference sequence). The CDR3 has 15 amino acids. Here the CDR3 reads CASGPRDRSHYEQYF. The CDR3 coding sequence is TGTGCCAGCGGCCCCAGGGACAGGTCCCACTACGAGCAGTACTTC.

Regarding this clonotype: A much bigger clone sits one base away, suggesting this may be a read error. The conserved closing phenylalanine or tryptophan is absent in this CDR3, likely reflecting a read error. The gene calls are TRBV6-2 or TRBV6-3 and TRBJ2-1, with D maybe TRBD1 (5 bases). V was cut by 5 bases and J by 11 bases, with 10 bases left in between. This CDR3 contains 11 residues. In germline, CDR1 is MNHEY, CDR2 SVGEGT. The CDR3 loop reads CASSGTGKQFS. The CDR3 region has the DNA TGTGCCAGCAGTGGTACAGGAAAGCAGTTCTCC.

With respect to this clonotype: This sequence may be a read error, since a much larger clone differs from it by one base. The chain is built from TRBV12-3 or TRBV12-4 and TRBJ1-5; the match to TRBD1 covers 8 bases. The CDR3 totals 14 residues. CDR3 nucleotide sequence: TGTGTCAGCAGTTTAGGGACAGGCCTGGAGCCCCAGCATTTT. Translated, it gives CVSSLGTGLEPQHF.

The J gene is TRBJ2-7, the V gene TRBV29-1; D remains unclear. Trimming removed 8 bases at V and 0 bases at J, with 17 bases between. The CDR3 covers 14 residues. Germline V gene data show CDR1 as SQVTM and CDR2 as ANQGSEA. CDR3 nucleotides: TGCAGCACCTCGGGCCAACAACGCTCCTACGAGCAGTACTTC. Translating gives CSTSGQQRSYEQYF.

Of note for this clonotype: Being one base from a much bigger clone, this may be a read error. The rearrangement uses TRBV6-5 and TRBJ2-3; 8 nucleotides match TRBD2. CDR1 is MNHEY and CDR2 is SVGAGI in the germline V gene. CDR3 size: 14 residues. CDR3 in DNA: TGTGTCAGCAGATTAGCGGGGACCACAGATACGCAGTATTTT. Amino acid sequence: CVSRLAGTTDTQYF.

A note on this clonotype: The junction departs from the called germline gene at one end, perhaps through a read error. V and J are TRBV6-2 or TRBV6-3 and TRBJ1-5, with D perhaps TRBD1 (6 bases). Germline V lookup: CDR1 MNHEY, CDR2 SVGEGT. CDR3 size: 14 residues. CDR3 amino acids: CASSYATGSQPRHF. The DNA of the CDR3 is TGTGCCAGCAGTTATGCAACAGGGTCCCAGCCCCGGCATTTT.

Regarding this clonotype: Since a much larger clone is just one base distant, this may be a read error. The CDR3: CASSLVPGRTEAFF. CDR3 coding DNA: TGTGCCAGCAGCCTCGTCCCGGGAAGAACTGAAGCTTTCTTT. The chain links TRBV12-3 or TRBV12-4 to TRBJ1-1; D gene ambiguous. CDR3 length: 14 amino acids. Trimming removed 6 bases from V and 5 bases from J, with 16 bases in between.

This clonotype has more than one count but fewer than ten. The rearrangement uses TRBV5-1 and TRBJ2-1; TRBD1 matches 7 bases. This CDR3 has 14 residues. From germline, CDR1 is SGHRS and CDR2 YFSETQ. Unmatched junction bases numbered 6, after V lost 2 bases and J lost 7 bases. CDR3 amino acids: CASSLETGWNEQFF. CDR3 sequence (DNA): TGCGCCAGCAGCTTAGAGACAGGGTGGAATGAGCAGTTCTTC.

As to this clonotype: Lacking the conserved final phenylalanine or tryptophan, this CDR3 likely reflects a read error. This chain uses TRBV11-2 with TRBJ2-7; 10 nucleotides line up with TRBD2. This CDR3 is 14 amino acids long. The germline CDR1 and CDR2 sequences are SGHAT and FQNNGV. V gave up 5 bases and J gave up 9 bases; unmatched junction bases: 10. The CDR3 coding sequence is TGTGCCAGCAGCAATCTAGCGGGAGTTGGCGGGCAGTACCTC. As protein: CASSNLAGVGGQYL.

A note on this clonotype: This may stem from a read error, because a much larger clone lies one nucleotide away. This chain links TRBV10-3 with TRBJ2-2; D gene ambiguous. The CDR3 runs to 13 residues. CDR1 is ENHRY, CDR2 SYGVKD, per germline. The CDR3 reads CTTTPKGTGELFF. The CDR3 DNA is TGTACCACAACACCCAAGGGTACCGGGGAGCTGTTTTTT.

Note on this clonotype: As the CDR3 is not closed by the conserved phenylalanine or tryptophan, this likely results from a read error. V is TRBV7-3 and J is TRBJ2-1; the match to TRBD1 covers 8 bases. The CDR3 is 17 amino acids. V lost 5 bases and J lost 5; bases outside the gene matches: 14. Germline V gene data show CDR1 as SGHTA and CDR2 as FQGTGA. CDR3 sequence reads: CASSPAGGNRANNEQFS. DNA of the CDR3: TGTGCCAGCAGCCCTGCAGGGGGCAATAGGGCCAACAATGAGCAGTTCTCC.

The chain has TRBV30 and TRBJ1-5, with TRBD1 matching over 10 bases. V was clipped by 1 base and J by 2 bases; unmatched bases: 11. The CDR3 extends over 18 amino acids. Looked up from germline, CDR1 is GTSNPN and CDR2 is SVGIG (reference sequence). CDR3 sequence (DNA): TGTGCCTGGAGTGCCCAGACAGGGGGCCGGGTCGGCAATCAGCCCCAGCATTTT. Translation gives CAWSAQTGGRVGNQPQHF.

On this clonotype: No conserved phenylalanine or tryptophan is present at the end of the CDR3, so a read error is the likely explanation. The CDR3 DNA reads as TGCAGCGTTGAAGGACCGGGGTCGCAGACCCAGTACTTA. Translated, it gives CSVEGPGSQTQYL. This chain uses TRBV29-1 with TRBJ2-5, with D possibly being TRBD2 (5 bases). CDR3 length equals 13 residues. Trimming took off 1 base at V and 6 bases at J, with 12 bases between the two ends. Germline loops: CDR1 SQVTM, CDR2 ANQGSEA.

This clonotype was seen many times. This chain joins TRBV12-3 or TRBV12-4 and TRBJ2-3, with 8 bases that match TRBD2. V shed 5 bases, J shed 5 bases, and the junction held 6 bases outside the gene matches. This CDR3 has 14 residues. The CDR3 region is CASSPGAGGDTQYF. CDR3 nucleotide sequence: TGTGCCAGCAGTCCCGGGGCGGGGGGAGATACGCAGTATTTT.

This clonotype occurred once. It may be a read error: a sequence one base away is much more abundant. Lacking the conserved final phenylalanine or tryptophan, this CDR3 likely reflects a read error. The rearrangement uses TRBV6-5 and TRBJ1-1; a possible D gene is TRBD1 (5 bases). Trimming removed 0 bases at V and 11 bases at J, with 16 bases between. CDR3 length equals 14 residues. Germline V lookup: CDR1 MNHEY, CDR2 SVGAGI. The CDR3 spells CASSYSDFKGRAFS. The CDR3 coding sequence is TGTGCCAGCAGTTACTCCGACTTTAAGGGGAGGGCTTTCTCT.

Of note for this clonotype: Since a much larger clone is just one base distant, this may be a read error. The V gene is TRBV10-3, the J gene TRBJ2-1; the D gene is possibly TRBD2 (5 bases). The CDR3 consists of 14 residues. Germline-derived CDR1 and CDR2 are ENHRY and SYGVKD. Here the CDR3 DNA reads TGTGACATCAGTGGAATGGGAGTCTACAATGAGCAGTTCTTC. Protein sequence: CDISGMGVYNEQFF.